This entry features one TCR beta chain sequence. This clone has just a few counts. Its antigen is currently not known. Base qualities are not recorded, but no much larger clone differs from it by a single base. The cohort was made up of 666 healthy bone marrow donors. Cohort members were all nominally healthy when sampled, although unrecorded immune exposures were likely present. The donor was CMV seropositive and was included in the group of some 290 seropositive cohort members. A peripheral blood sample was provided by each donor, and peripheral blood mononuclear cells were used for TCR beta sequencing. Genomic DNA was extracted from the blood cell samples with the Qiagen DNeasy Blood Extraction Kit. The receptor library was made with the immunoSEQ multiplex PCR assay. For the multiplex PCR, a mixture combining 60 forward primers for TCR Vbeta segments and 13 reverse primers for TCR Jbeta segments was used. The CDR3 region of rearranged TCR beta genes was amplified from genomic DNA with a multiplex PCR assay. On the Illumina HiSeq System, the amplified TCR beta libraries were sequenced as 87-base-pair reads. The published analysis was carried out like this. In a later analysis, tens of millions of unique TCR beta chains were counted across the approximately 640 repertoires, and roughly 11 million of these chains were shared by at least two donors. To remove PCR and sequencing errors, raw reads were error-corrected and collapsed into unique sequences using a nearest-neighbor algorithm that merged closely related sequences. V, D and J gene segments were assigned by aligning CDR3 sequences to IMGT reference sequences. Each retained sequence needed at least a six-nucleotide match to both a V gene segment and a J gene segment. A rearrangement was called productive if the CDR3 had no stop codons and remained in frame with V and J, and every other rearrangement was called non-productive. Following IMGT convention, CDR3 was defined as the stretch from the second conserved V-encoded cysteine to the conserved J-encoded phenylalanine. The earlier analysis of about 500 of the donors excluded sequences that lacked an unambiguous match to a single V gene segment. In an earlier analysis of about 590 of the donors, a V segment was called functional when productive rearrangements were above 56.7%, and segregating when the standard deviation between donors exceeded 5%. A statistical classification framework was built for diagnosing cytomegalovirus status from the catalog of TCR beta chain sequences. In a later analysis, V and J genes were assigned by comparing TCR nucleotide sequences against IMGT/GENE-DB human TR gene sequences. In a later analysis, CDR3 sequences and most-parsimonious VDJ recombination scenarios were assigned using the TCRdist pipeline. In a later analysis, each TCR beta chain was defined by its CDR3 amino acid sequence together with its V-gene family, and reads lacking a unique V-gene family were excluded. A later analysis removed 600 or so highly shared, low-generation-probability nucleotide sequences to deal with suspected cross-contamination and a sequencing artifact. For each public chain, a later analysis derived a clonal expansion index from normalized ranks of inferred template counts within each repertoire. Generation probabilities in a later analysis came from a VDJ recombination model fitted to out-of-frame rearrangements, and those results were checked against IGoR. In a later analysis, TCR-TCR, TCR-HLA and TCR-CMV co-occurrence was scored with hypergeometric tests, and a repertoire-size bias correction was applied to TCR pairs. A later analysis estimated false discovery rates by permuting HLA or CMV assignments 20 times. In a later analysis, co-occurring TCRs were grouped using DBSCAN, with TCRdist sequence similarity added in when clustering inside HLA-allele-positive subsets. Co-occurrence clustering excluded repertoires with fewer than 30,000 or more than 120,000 public chains, plus five with anomalous nucleotide sharing. Here the immuneACCESS table is served through TCRdb, limited to in-frame sequences with V and J called. Missing clones are a known gap in these copies; in checked studies unresolved V genes cover under half, and the rest lacks a known reason. V and J calls plus clone size are reproduced from that table; the DNA served to infer D and trimming. A total of 180,000 or so clones appear in this sample, 70% to 90% of them only once. The ten largest clones take up about 10% of the sample.

The data are from a study of cytomegalovirus exposure and HLA in healthy donors listed by TCRdb under 2017. Broadly, across the study: In an earlier analysis of 450 to 750 of the donors, approximately 300 Gb of sequence data and 120 million or so unique TCR beta sequences from 180 million or so T cells were reported. Alongside the repertoire data, information on donor age, sex, ethnicity and CMV serostatus was compiled. On average, around 240,000 unique TCR beta nucleotide sequences were sequenced per donor among fewer than 500 genotyped donors of the cohort, with roughly 20% of those sequences being non-productive. A later analysis re-examined previously published TCR beta repertoires from more than 600 donors and added high-resolution HLA genotyping to investigate patterns of TCR occurrence. Of the 300 to 450 genotyped donors, 70% to 90% were placed in the genetic ancestry cluster associated with self-reported Caucasian donors. To decide whether each TCR beta V gene segment behaved as functional or pseudogenic, an earlier analysis of fewer than 750 of the donors relied on high-throughput TCR beta sequencing. An early release that covered more than 550 HLA-typed donors contained approximately 320 gigabases of sequencing data and around 85 million unique TCR sequences. Class I and class II HLA loci were covered by the typing at four-digit resolution. Four or five DR-DQ haplotypes were handled as single units for association and clustering because linkage in the cohort was strong. Every repertoire in the discovery cohort had been generated on one and the same sequencing platform. The number of typed donors differed by locus: about 620-640 for A, B, C, DRB1 and DQB1; approximately 530 for DQA1; approximately 600 for DPA1; and some 470 for DPB1. The later analysis used no new phenotypic data to find candidate immune exposures, relying instead on TCR beta sequences and their occurrence across donors. To predict cytomegalovirus infection status, the study brought together high-throughput TCR immunosequencing, statistical association of individual TCRs with disease status, and machine learning. A later genetic analysis took genome-wide SNP genotypes for about three fifths of the roughly 700 donors and used that subset as a discovery cohort. The study aimed to test whether signatures of past pathogen exposure could be identified by cataloging public T cell receptors. Along with the roughly 670-subject first cohort, a separate validation cohort of more than 90 different subjects was used. The study used immunosequencing to profile the T cell repertoires of several hundred subjects and linked those repertoires to cytomegalovirus serostatus. The investigation overall reported the following: Across donors, most TCR sequences were observed very rarely, whereas some public TCRs were present in many individuals. In this cohort, only TCR beta chains were sequenced, and detectable features were limited by the absence of alpha or paired-chain data. CMV serostatus was the only immune exposure information available for the cohort. According to the authors, the approach could potentially be generalized to other disease states and immunological phenotypes. In a later analysis, most CMV-associated TCR beta chains were found to appear HLA-restricted, with HLA associations seemingly driven largely by CMV exposure. The 87-base-pair reads could not distinguish some IMGT-functional V segments, including TRBV6-2 and TRBV6-3, so those segments were excluded. Because counts were too low, seventeen rarely observed V segments, including chromosome 9 orphons, were left out of the earlier analysis of 500 to 750 of the donors. In an earlier analysis of more than 500 of the donors, most TCR beta V segments appeared in productive rearrangements about 90% or about 30% of the time, broadly matching IMGT annotations. HLA typing was unavailable for some donors at each locus, so association tests used only the typed subset. A cluster of highly shared sequence variants was judged likely to be a technical artifact of the sequencing pipeline. Cytomegalovirus status was reported to be diagnosed by the classifier with high specificity and sensitivity in both the original and validation cohorts. Linkage disequilibrium might explain the correlated functional status among segregating V segments, but an unknown experimental factor could not be ruled out. A later analysis reported that several top co-occurrence clusters appeared linked to parvovirus B19, influenza, CMV and Epstein-Barr virus. The presence/absence analyses assumed that sequencing depth was roughly uniform across donors, and that assumption may not be true. A later genetic analysis associated a missense DCLRE1C variant with V-gene and J-gene trimming of TCR beta chains, and an independent cohort replicated the association. A further reported finding was that TCR beta sequences accurately predicted the HLA-A and HLA-B alleles for most subjects in the first cohort. In a later genetic analysis, fewer N-insertions in productive TCRs were reported among donors in an Asian-associated ancestry cluster than the roughly 700-donor mean. A total of about 150 TCR beta chains were listed by the study as associated with cytomegalovirus. In vitro tests confirmed that a few of the cytomegalovirus-associated TCR beta chains recognize cytomegalovirus antigens. A later analysis found that TCR association rates varied across HLA loci, with DRB1 alleles showing the most associated TCRs and HLA-C alleles the fewest. In a later analysis, 15,000 to 20,000 TCR beta sequences were associated with specific HLA alleles at a false discovery rate of 0.05. In a later analysis, HLA-associated TCR beta chains were found to be more clonally expanded and to have lower generation probabilities than equally common non-associated chains. Assigning TCR associations to individual alleles was difficult when HLA alleles, especially DR and DQ, strongly co-occurred.

From the cysteine up to the phenylalanine, the CDR3 has a length of 15 residues. The retained sequence is limited to the CDR3, 45 bases, with the frame set at the first base. Relative to germline, V is 0 bases shorter and J is 1 base shorter, with 8 bases between their ends. CDR1 and CDR2 are read off the germline V gene as MRHNA and SNTAGT. The sequenced sample was PBMCs. The receptor chain draws on TRBV6-4 and TRBJ2-3; TRBD1 might be the D gene, on 5 matching bases. The receptor's source is a man aged 18 to 30 in good health and CMV-seropositive. The CDR3 here reads CASSDSVGGTDTQYF. Read as DNA, the sequence is TGTGCCAGCAGTGACTCGGTAGGGGGCACAGATACGCAGTATTTT.